This is a list of T cell receptor beta chains from one sample in a study of human T cells and chemical hapten exposure. TCRdb called the RACE reads again in MiXCR, with one record for every CDR3 protein. This sample carries 99,000 or so distinct CDR3 sequences, 10% to 11% of them seen once, and the ten largest clones take under 4%. The sample was whole blood, taken in connection with sensitization to the hapten diphenylcyclopropenone (DPC). The receptors originated from a woman aged 60-75 years with alopecia areata. Some clones in this sample may be carry-over from other donors' samples. The CDR3 runs from the conserved cysteine through the conserved F or W. The D gene is left open where the match is weak. Clone sizes are given selectively: once, few, many, or a class where the clone is expanded.

DNA	CDR3	V	J	size	D
TGTGCCACCAGCAGAGATGGGTTGGTGGGAGCGAACACTGAAGCTTTCTTT	CATSRDGLVGANTEAFF	TRBV15	TRBJ1-1	few	NA
TGTGCCAGCAGCCGAAATGGGGGGGCCGGAGATACGCAGTATTTT	CASSRNGGAGDTQYF	TRBV7-9	TRBJ2-3	NA	NA
TGCAGTGCTAGGTTGGCGGGGGGACCGCTCCCTAGCACAGATACGCAGTATTTT	CSARLAGGPLPSTDTQYF	TRBV20-1	TRBJ2-3	NA	TRBD2
TGTGCCAGCAGTTACGGACTAGCGGGAGCAGATACGCAGTATTTT	CASSYGLAGADTQYF	TRBV6-6	TRBJ2-3	NA	TRBD2
TGTGCCAGTAGTAGAGCGGGGGGCGGAAGAAATGAGCAGTTCTTC	CASSRAGGGRNEQFF	TRBV19	TRBJ2-1	few	TRBD2
TGTGCCAGCAGCCAAGTAACTAGCGGGGGGTCCGGGGAGCTGTTTTTT	CASSQVTSGGSGELFF	TRBV3-1	TRBJ2-2	many	TRBD2
TGCAGTGCTCACGGGACTAGCGGGGGGCGGGATACGCAGTATTTT	CSAHGTSGGRDTQYF	TRBV20-1	TRBJ2-3	many	TRBD2
TGTGCCTGGAGGGGGGATCGGTCCACTGAAGCTTTCTTT	CAWRGDRSTEAFF	TRBV30	TRBJ1-1	NA	NA
TGTGCCAGCAGCCAAGTCGGGCTAGCGGCGAACACCGGGGAGCTGTTTTTT	CASSQVGLAANTGELFF	TRBV4-2	TRBJ2-2	NA	TRBD2
TGTGCCAGCAGCTTGGTCCAAGAGACCCAGTACTTC	CASSLVQETQYF	TRBV7-9	TRBJ2-5	many	NA
TGTGCCAGCAGCCCGGGGGACTTCCAAGAGACCCAGTACTTC	CASSPGDFQETQYF	TRBV5-5	TRBJ2-5	few	NA